The present T cell receptor (beta chain) was sequenced within a study of OX40 agonist ivuxolimab in advanced cancers. Libraries were prepared by immunoSEQ multiplex PCR; TCRdb keeps only in-frame clonotypes and omits some of them. The table has 5,500 to 7,000 clones, 79% seen once. V shed 3 bases and J shed 7 bases, with 6 bases lying between them. This CDR3 has 12 amino acids. Germline V gene lookup returns CDR1 SEHNR and CDR2 FQNEAQ (reference sequence). The TCR originated in an adult with an advanced solid tumor such as melanoma, head and neck, liver or kidney cancer. The chain couples TRBV7-9 to TRBJ1-4; D gene uncertain. Sample: CD4+ or CD8+ T cells sorted from blood, taken in a trial of the OX40 agonist ivuxolimab. CDR3 coding DNA: TGTGCCAGCAGCTTGGGTGGTGAAAAACTGTTTTTT. This encodes CASSLGGEKLFF.